The 22 T cell receptor beta chains in this list originate from one sample, sequenced in a study of blood T cell repertoires in COVID-19. Profiled with immunoSEQ multiplex PCR; TCRdb holds only in-frame clones, not every one. The sample includes fewer than 300,000 clones, 75% to 95% of them seen just once. The source material was peripheral blood. The source of these receptors is a person aged 18 to 29 with COVID-19, enrolled during active disease.

The chain links TRBV3-1 (or the pseudogene TRBV3-2) to TRBJ2-5, with 8 positions matching TRBD2. The V gene's germline CDR1 is LGHDT and CDR2 YNNKEL (reference sequence). V trimming: 0 bases; J trimming: 3 bases; junction bases outside the gene matches: 0. This CDR3 is built from 14 residues. The CDR3 loop is CASSQEGLEETQYF. The CDR3 DNA sequence: TGTGCCAGCAGCCAAGAGGGACTAGAAGAGACCCAGTACTTC.

With respect to this clone: Distinct nucleotide sequences in the sample also encode this CDR3. CDR3 DNA sequence: TGTGCCAGCAGCGTAGGCGCGAACACTGAAGCTTTCTTT. Translated, it gives CASSVGANTEAFF. This sequence joins TRBV9 and TRBJ1-1; D is uncertain. CDR3 length: 13 amino acids. Per germline, CDR1 SGDLS and CDR2 YYNGEE. The V end lost 0 bases, the J end lost 1 base, and 4 bases lay between the germline ends.

The CDR3 DNA is TGTGCCAGCAGCAAAGGGGGCCGGAGCTACGGCTACACCTTC. As protein: CASSKGGRSYGYTF. The chain has TRBV21-1 and TRBJ1-2; the table names TRBD1, a call not compared with the DNA. TRBV21-1 is a pseudogene segment. The CDR3 is 14 residues long.

This clone was seen only once. The chain is built from TRBV4-2 and TRBJ2-7; possibly TRBD2 for D (6 bases). Trimming pared 1 base from V and 3 bases from J, leaving 10 bases between. CDR1 and CDR2 from the germline V gene are LGHNA and YNFKEQ. The length of the CDR3 is 14 residues. In DNA form, the CDR3 reads TGTGCCAGCAGCCAAGGAGGTAGCGGCTACGAGCAGTACTTC. Translation: CASSQGGSGYEQYF.

The chain combines TRBV28 with TRBJ2-2; 9 bases align to TRBD1. V gave up 8 bases and J gave up 5 bases; unmatched junction bases: 6. Per germline, CDR1 MDHEN and CDR2 SYDVKM. The CDR3 is made up of 14 amino acids. Here the CDR3 DNA reads TGTGCCAGCTCCTCCGGACAGGGGACCGGGGAGCTGTTTTTT. Protein sequence: CASSSGQGTGELFF.

The chain is built from TRBV24-1 and TRBJ1-2; the match to TRBD1 covers 12 bases. The V and J ends lost 7 bases and 8 bases, in that order; junction bases with no gene match: 10. Looked up from germline, CDR1 is KGHDR and CDR2 is SFDVKD. The CDR3 covers 15 residues. The CDR3 sequence is CATRVGTGGLRGYTF. The CDR3 nucleotides are TGTGCCACCAGGGTGGGGACAGGGGGCTTGCGAGGCTACACCTTC.

V is TRBV18 and J is TRBJ2-5; D uncertain. CDR3 length: 14 amino acids. V lost 0 bases, J lost 1 base, and 6 bases lay in between. CDR1 is KGHSH and CDR2 is LQKENI in the germline V gene. This chain's CDR3 is CASSPPNSQETQYF. CDR3 in DNA: TGTGCCAGCTCACCACCGAACAGCCAAGAGACCCAGTACTTC.

In this sample, this clone turned up once. The chain joins TRBV15 to TRBJ1-1; D is unresolved. CDR1 LNHNV and CDR2 YYDKDF come from the germline V gene (reference sequence). CDR3 length: 12 residues. Deletions cut 3 bases from V and 11 bases from J, with 13 bases between. CDR3 loop: CATSSKTGRAFF. The CDR3 DNA reads TGTGCCACCAGCAGTAAAACGGGGAGGGCTTTCTTT.

The J gene is TRBJ1-5, the V gene TRBV5-1; 7 nucleotides line up with TRBD1. Trimming removed 0 bases from V and 5 bases from J; junction bases left unmatched: 5. Germline CDR1 SGHRS, CDR2 YFSETQ. This CDR3 region has 15 residues. The chain's CDR3 is CASSLEGDSYQPQHF. The CDR3, as DNA: TGCGCCAGCAGCTTGGAGGGGGACAGTTATCAGCCCCAGCATTTT.

Here the CDR3 reads CASTWSPADTQYF. CDR3 nucleotide sequence: TGTGCCAGCACTTGGTCTCCGGCAGATACGCAGTATTTT. The rearrangement links TRBV2 to TRBJ2-3; D is uncertain. CDR3 size: 13 residues. Per germline, CDR1 SNHLY and CDR2 FYNNEI. Trimming pared 7 bases from V and 4 bases from J, leaving 12 bases between.

This clone was recorded only once. This chain links TRBV9 with TRBJ2-1; TRBD2 matches 10 bases. The CDR3 contains 15 residues. The ends lost 3 bases at V and 10 bases at J; junction bases unmatched: 10. Germline V gene lookup returns CDR1 SGDLS and CDR2 YYNGEE. CDR3 bases: TGTGCCAGCAGCGGTCTAGCGGGAGATAGGACAGAGCAGTTCTTC. Translating it yields CASSGLAGDRTEQFF.

V gene TRBV19 combines with J gene TRBJ2-7; TRBD2 aligns across 9 bases. The CDR3 runs to 15 residues. After removal of 4 bases from V and 4 bases from J, the junction contained 8 bases not matched to a gene. Germline CDR1 is LNHDA and CDR2 is SQIVND (reference sequence). The CDR3 region has the DNA TGTGCCAGTAGTACTTTCAGCGGGGGGCCGTACGAGCAGTACTTC. Translated: CASSTFSGGPYEQYF.

The rearrangement uses TRBV27 and TRBJ1-2; D might be TRBD1 (6 bases). The V end lost 3 bases, the J end lost 6 bases, and 11 bases lay between the germline ends. Germline V CDR1 and CDR2: MNHEY, SMNVEV (reference sequence). The CDR3 is 13 amino acids. For the CDR3, the DNA is TGTGCCAGCAGTTTTAGGGCAGGGGATGGCTACACCTTC. Amino acids: CASSFRAGDGYTF.

This chain links TRBV4-2 with TRBJ2-1; D is perhaps TRBD2 (5 bases). Germline V CDR1 and CDR2: LGHNA, YNFKEQ. The V end lost 0 bases, the J end lost 7 bases, and 10 bases lay between the germline ends. The CDR3 contains 14 residues. Written as DNA, the CDR3 is TGTGCCAGCAGCCAAGATCGGCTAGCAAATGAGCAGTTCTTC. Its translation: CASSQDRLANEQFF.

The genes are TRBV5-4 and TRBJ1-1; 11 bases align to TRBD1. The V gene end was trimmed by 0 bases and the J gene end by 0 bases; junction bases not matched to a gene: 1. The CDR3 extends over 16 amino acids. Germline V CDR1 and CDR2: SGHNT, YYREEE (reference sequence). This CDR3 reads CASSLGGQGVNTEAFF. The CDR3 DNA reads as TGTGCCAGCAGCTTGGGGGGACAGGGGGTGAACACTGAAGCTTTCTTT.

The chain combines TRBV24-1 with TRBJ2-5, with TRBD1 identical over 9 bases. In germline, CDR1 is KGHDR, CDR2 SFDVKD. Trimming took 4 bases from V and 2 from J; bases not matched to a gene: 7. The CDR3 spans 16 residues. CDR3 coding DNA: TGTGCCACCAGTGACCCCCTGGACAGGGGACAAGAGACCCAGTACTTC. Its translation is CATSDPLDRGQETQYF.

The J gene is TRBJ1-2, the V gene TRBV24-1; TRBD1 matches at 7 bases. Losses at the gene ends were 3 bases for V and 2 bases for J; bases not matched to a gene: 2. CDR1 is KGHDR and CDR2 is SFDVKD in the germline V gene. This CDR3 spans 14 amino acids. The CDR3 nucleotides read TGTGCCACCAGTGATACGACAGGGAACTATGGCTACACCTTC. Protein product: CATSDTTGNYGYTF.

V gene TRBV5-6 combines with J gene TRBJ2-7; 13 nucleotides agree with TRBD2. The CDR3 has 14 amino acids. The V gene's germline CDR1 is SGHDT and CDR2 YYEEEE. The junction had 10 bases not matched to a gene; V was cut back by 3 bases and J by 13 bases. DNA for the CDR3: TGTGCCAGCAGCTCCGCTACACTAGCGGGAGGGCCCTACTTC. It is translated as CASSSATLAGGPYF.

CDR3 in DNA: TGTGCCAGTAGTACAGGGACAGGGCGGGAGGAGACCCAGTACTTC. Its protein product is CASSTGTGREETQYF. The chain uses TRBV19 and TRBJ2-5; TRBD1 matches at 9 bases. After removal of 4 bases from V and 5 bases from J, the junction contained 8 bases not matched to a gene. The CDR3 length is 15 residues. Germline V gene lookup returns CDR1 LNHDA and CDR2 SQIVND (reference sequence). The complete variable domain, with remaining parts taken from reference TRBV19 and TRBJ2-5, reads DGGITQSPKYLFRKEGQNVTLSCEQNLNHDAMYWYRQDPGQGLRLIYYSQIVNDFQKGDIAEGYSVSREKKESFPLTVTSAQKNPTAFYLCASSTGTGREETQYFGPGTRLLVL.

The chain combines TRBV9 with TRBJ1-1, with D maybe TRBD1 (5 bases). Germline CDR1 and CDR2: SGDLS and YYNGEE. The CDR3 extends over 17 amino acids. Deletions cut 0 bases from V and 0 bases from J, with 15 bases between. The CDR3 loop is CASSVGAPGGMNTEAFF. As DNA, the CDR3 is TGTGCCAGCAGCGTAGGAGCCCCGGGGGGGATGAACACTGAAGCTTTCTTT.

This chain links TRBV7-9 with TRBJ2-7, with D maybe TRBD2 (6 bases). CDR3 size: 14 residues. Trimming pared 5 bases from V and 4 bases from J, leaving 15 bases between. Germline CDR1 reads SEHNR; CDR2 reads FQNEAQ (reference sequence). Here the CDR3 DNA reads TGTGCCAGCAGCCCCGCCGGGAGCAGTTACGAGCAGTACTTC. It yields the protein CASSPAGSSYEQYF.

The rearrangement uses TRBV6-2 or TRBV6-3 and TRBJ2-3, with 7 bases matching TRBD2. This CDR3 is built from 15 residues. Germline values: CDR1 MNHEY, CDR2 SVGEGT. The V gene end was trimmed by 2 bases and the J gene end by 1 base; junction bases not matched to a gene: 3. The CDR3 DNA reads TGTGCCAGCAGTTACATTGCGGGGGGCACAGATACGCAGTATTTT. Protein sequence: CASSYIAGGTDTQYF.